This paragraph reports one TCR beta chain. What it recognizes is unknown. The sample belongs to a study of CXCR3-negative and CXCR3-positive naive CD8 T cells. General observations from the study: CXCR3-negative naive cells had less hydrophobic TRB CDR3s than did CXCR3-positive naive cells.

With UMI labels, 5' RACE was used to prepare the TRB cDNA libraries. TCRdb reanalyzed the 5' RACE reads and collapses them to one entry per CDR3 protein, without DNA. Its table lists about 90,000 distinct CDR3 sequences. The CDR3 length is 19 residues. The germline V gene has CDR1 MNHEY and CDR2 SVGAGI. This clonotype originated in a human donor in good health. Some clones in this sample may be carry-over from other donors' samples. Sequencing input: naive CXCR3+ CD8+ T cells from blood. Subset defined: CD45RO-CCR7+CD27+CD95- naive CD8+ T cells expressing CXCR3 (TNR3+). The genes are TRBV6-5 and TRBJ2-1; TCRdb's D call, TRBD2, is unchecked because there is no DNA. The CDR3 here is CASSWPAGDPQSSYNEQFF.